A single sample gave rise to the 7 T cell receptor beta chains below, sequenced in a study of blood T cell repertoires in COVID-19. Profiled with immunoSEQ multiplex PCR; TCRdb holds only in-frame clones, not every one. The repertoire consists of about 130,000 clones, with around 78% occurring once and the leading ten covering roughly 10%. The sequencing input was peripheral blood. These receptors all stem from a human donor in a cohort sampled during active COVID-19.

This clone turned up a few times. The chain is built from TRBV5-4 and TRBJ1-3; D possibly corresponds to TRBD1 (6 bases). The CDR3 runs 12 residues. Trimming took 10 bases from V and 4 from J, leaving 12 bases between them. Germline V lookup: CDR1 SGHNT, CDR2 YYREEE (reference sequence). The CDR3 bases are TGTGCCGCGGGGGGCAAAGGAAACACCATATATTTT. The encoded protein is CAAGGKGNTIYF.

The CDR3 DNA follows: TGTGCCAGCAGTTTGAGGTTGGTAGGGGCGGACACTGAAGCTTTCTTT. Amino acids: CASSLRLVGADTEAFF. The J gene is TRBJ1-1, the V gene TRBV27, with TRBD1 as a possible D gene (5 bases). CDR1 and CDR2 (germline): MNHEY, SMNVEV (reference sequence). The CDR3 consists of 16 residues. V was clipped by 3 bases and J by 3 bases, with 17 bases between them.

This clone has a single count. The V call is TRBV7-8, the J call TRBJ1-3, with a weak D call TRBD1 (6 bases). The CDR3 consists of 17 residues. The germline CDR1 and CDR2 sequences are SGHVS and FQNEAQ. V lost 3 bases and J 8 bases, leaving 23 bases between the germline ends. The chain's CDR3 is CASSFPPGALFRDTIYF. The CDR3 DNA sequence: TGTGCCAGCAGCTTTCCCCCAGGGGCCCTCTTCCGGGACACCATATATTTT.

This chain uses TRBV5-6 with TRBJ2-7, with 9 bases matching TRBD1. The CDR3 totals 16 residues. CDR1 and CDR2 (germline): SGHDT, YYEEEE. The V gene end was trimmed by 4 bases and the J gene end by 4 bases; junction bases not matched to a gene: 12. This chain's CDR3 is CASSQQDSDRGYEQYF. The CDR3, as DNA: TGTGCCAGCAGCCAACAAGATTCGGACAGGGGTTACGAGCAGTACTTC.

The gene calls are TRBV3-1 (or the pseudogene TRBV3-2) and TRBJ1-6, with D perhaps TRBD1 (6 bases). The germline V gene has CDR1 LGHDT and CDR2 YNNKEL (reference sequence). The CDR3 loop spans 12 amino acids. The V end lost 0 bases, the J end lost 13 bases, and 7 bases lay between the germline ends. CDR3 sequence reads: CASSQDRGPLHF. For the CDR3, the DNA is TGTGCCAGCAGCCAAGATAGGGGGCCCCTCCACTTT.

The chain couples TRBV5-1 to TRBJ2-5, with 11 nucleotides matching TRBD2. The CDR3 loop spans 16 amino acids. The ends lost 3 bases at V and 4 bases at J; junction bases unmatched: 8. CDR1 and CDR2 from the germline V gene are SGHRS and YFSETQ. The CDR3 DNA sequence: TGCGCCAGCAGCTCCCTACTAGCGGGGGAAGCAGAGACCCAGTACTTC. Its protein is CASSSLLAGEAETQYF. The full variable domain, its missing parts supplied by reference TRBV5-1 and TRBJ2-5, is KAGVTQTPRYLIKTRGQQVTLSCSPISGHRSVSWYQQTPGQGLQFLFEYFSETQRNKGNFPGRFSGRQFSNSRSEMNVSTLELGDSALYLCASSSLLAGEAETQYFGPGTRLLVL.

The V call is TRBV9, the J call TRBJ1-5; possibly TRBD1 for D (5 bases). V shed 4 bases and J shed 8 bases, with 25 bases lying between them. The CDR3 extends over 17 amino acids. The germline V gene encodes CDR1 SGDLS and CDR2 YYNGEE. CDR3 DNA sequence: TGTGCCAGCAGCTTAGGGGCGAGTCAGGGTGGAGAGGAGCCCCAGCATTTT. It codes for CASSLGASQGGEEPQHF.